The present TCR beta chain was sequenced within a study of T cell responses to AZD1222 COVID-19 vaccine. Study details: Second-dose timings of about 4 or about 12 weeks were pooled.

Comments on this clone: Its target is unknown.

The CDR3 runs to 15 residues. The ends lost 7 bases at V and 4 bases at J; junction bases unmatched: 5. The V gene's germline CDR1 is MNHEY and CDR2 SVGAGI. Clones were sequenced by immunoSEQ multiplex PCR, and TCRdb holds only the in-frame ones, with some missing. This table has 99,000 or so clones, approximately 90% appearing once. Study results and caveats: Baseline serostatus was positive in only 5 to 7 AZD1222 recipients. Spike regions recognized by vaccine-associated CD4 TCRs spanned the protein, led by 160-218 and 743-854. All repertoire sampling was performed exclusively after the peak T cell response.

Sample: peripheral blood, taken on day 0 of AZD1222 vaccination. This chain uses TRBV6-5 with TRBJ1-5; the match to TRBD1 covers 12 bases. The TCR originated in an adult in good health. CDR3: CASTSGQGANQPQHF. In nucleotides, the CDR3 is TGTGCCAGCACCTCGGGACAGGGGGCGAATCAGCCCCAGCATTTT.